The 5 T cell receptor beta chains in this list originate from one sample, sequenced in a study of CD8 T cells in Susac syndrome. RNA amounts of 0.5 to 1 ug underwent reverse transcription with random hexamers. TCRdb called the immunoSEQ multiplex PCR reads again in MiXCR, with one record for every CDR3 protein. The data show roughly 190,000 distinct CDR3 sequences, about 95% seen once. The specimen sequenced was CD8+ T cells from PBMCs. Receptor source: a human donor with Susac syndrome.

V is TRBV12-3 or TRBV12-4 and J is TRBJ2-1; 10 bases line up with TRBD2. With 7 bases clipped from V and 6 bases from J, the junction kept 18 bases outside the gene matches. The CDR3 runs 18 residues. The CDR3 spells CASTPGLAGAPAGNEQFF. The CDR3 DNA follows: TGTGCCAGCACCCCGGGGCTAGCGGGGGCCCCGGCGGGCAATGAGCAGTTCTTC.

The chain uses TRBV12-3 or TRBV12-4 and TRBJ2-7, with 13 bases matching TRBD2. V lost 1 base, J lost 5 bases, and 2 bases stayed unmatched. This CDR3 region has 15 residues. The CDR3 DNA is TGTGCCAGCAGTTTAGGGACTAGCGGGAGAAACGAGCAGTACTTC. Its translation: CASSLGTSGRNEQYF.

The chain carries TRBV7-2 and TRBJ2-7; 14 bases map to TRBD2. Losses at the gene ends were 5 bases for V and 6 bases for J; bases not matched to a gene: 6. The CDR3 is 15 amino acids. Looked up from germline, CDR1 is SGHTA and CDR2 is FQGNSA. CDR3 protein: CASSVTSGRASEQYF. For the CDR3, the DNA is TGTGCCAGCAGCGTGACTAGCGGGAGGGCCTCCGAGCAGTACTTC.

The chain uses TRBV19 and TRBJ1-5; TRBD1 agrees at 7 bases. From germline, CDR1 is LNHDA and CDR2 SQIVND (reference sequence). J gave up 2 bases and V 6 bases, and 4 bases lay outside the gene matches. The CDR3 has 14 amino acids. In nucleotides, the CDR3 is TGTGCCAGTAGCCACAGGGGTGGCAATCAGCCCCAGCATTTT. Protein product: CASSHRGGNQPQHF.

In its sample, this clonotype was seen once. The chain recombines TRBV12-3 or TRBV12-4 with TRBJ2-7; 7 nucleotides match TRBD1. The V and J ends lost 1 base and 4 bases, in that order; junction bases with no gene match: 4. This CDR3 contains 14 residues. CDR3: CASSLDRGPYEQYF. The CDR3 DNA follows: TGTGCCAGCAGTTTAGACAGGGGTCCATACGAGCAGTACTTC.